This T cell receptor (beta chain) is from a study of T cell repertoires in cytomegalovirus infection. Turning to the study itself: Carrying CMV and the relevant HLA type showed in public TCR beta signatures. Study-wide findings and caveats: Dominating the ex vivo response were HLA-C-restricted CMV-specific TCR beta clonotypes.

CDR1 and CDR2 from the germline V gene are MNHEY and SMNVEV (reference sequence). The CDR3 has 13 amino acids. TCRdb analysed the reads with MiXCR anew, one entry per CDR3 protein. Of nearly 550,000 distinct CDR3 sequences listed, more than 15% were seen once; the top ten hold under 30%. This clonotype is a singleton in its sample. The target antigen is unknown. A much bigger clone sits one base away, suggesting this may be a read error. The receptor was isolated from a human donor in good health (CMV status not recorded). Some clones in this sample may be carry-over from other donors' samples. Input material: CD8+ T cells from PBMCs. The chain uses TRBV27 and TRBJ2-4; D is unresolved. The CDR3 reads CASSDSLKIIQYF. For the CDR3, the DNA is TGTGCCAGCAGCGACTCGCTCAAAATCATTCAGTACTTC.